The following is a T cell receptor (beta chain) sequence with its context. Those who participated ranged in age from roughly 18 to 100 years and resided in about two dozen US areas. All recovered Cohort 3 donors got two negative PCRs, got clearance, or saw symptom resolution. This specimen belongs to a study of blood T cell repertoires in COVID-19. Clones were sequenced by immunoSEQ multiplex PCR, and TCRdb holds only the in-frame ones, with some missing. The sample has more than 400,000 clones, around 90% seen once. Germline values: CDR1 GTSNPN, CDR2 SVGIG (reference sequence). The CDR3 totals 11 residues. Trimming removed 3 bases at V and 10 bases at J, with 11 bases between.

The sequencing sample was made of PBMCs or T cells enriched from blood (not recorded which). The origin of this receptor is a young woman who had recovered from COVID-19. This chain uses TRBV30 with TRBJ2-3, with a weak D call TRBD2 (6 bases). The CDR3 here is CAWSGRGSQYF. CDR3 DNA: TGTGCCTGGAGCGGCCGGGGGTCGCAGTATTTT.